One sample yielded the 12 T cell receptor beta chains listed below, sequenced in a study of blood T cell repertoires in COVID-19. Libraries were prepared by immunoSEQ multiplex PCR; TCRdb keeps only in-frame clonotypes and omits some of them. This table holds about 140,000 clones, 84% found once. Sequencing used PBMCs or T cells enriched from blood (not recorded which). These receptors were taken from a man in his forties with acute COVID-19.

CDR3 nucleotides: TGTGCCAGCAGGACCCATCAATCACGGGGAACTGAAGCTTTCTTT. Its translation is CASRTHQSRGTEAFF. V is TRBV2 and J is TRBJ1-1; D is undetermined. Per the germline V gene, CDR1 is SNHLY and CDR2 is FYNNEI. The CDR3 is 15 amino acids. V lost 6 bases and J 5 bases, leaving 19 bases between the germline ends.

The CDR3 nucleotides read TGTGCCAGCAGCTTAGAAGGGACTAGCGGGAGAGTGAACGAGCAGTACTTC. Translated, it gives CASSLEGTSGRVNEQYF. The chain recombines TRBV7-2 with TRBJ2-7; 14 nucleotides align to TRBD2. Germline CDR1 is SGHTA and CDR2 is FQGNSA. V shed 1 base, J shed 5 bases, and the junction held 7 bases outside the gene matches. CDR3 length: 17 residues.

The rearrangement joins TRBV18 to TRBJ2-1; D possibly corresponds to TRBD2 (6 bases). The CDR3 has 16 amino acids. Trimming shortened V by 3 bases and J by 7 bases, and 19 bases separated the two germline ends. The germline V gene has CDR1 KGHSH and CDR2 LQKENI. The CDR3, as DNA: TGTGCCAGCTCACCCGGAGAAGAGGGAGGATGGAATGAGCAGTTCTTC. It codes for CASSPGEEGGWNEQFF. Filled out from reference TRBV18 and TRBJ2-1, the complete variable domain reads NAGVMQNPRHLVRRRGQEARLRCSPMKGHSHVYWYRQLPEEGLKFMVYLQKENIIDESGMPKERFSAEFPKEGPSILRIQQVVRGDSAAYFCASSPGEEGGWNEQFFGPGTRLTVL.

The V call is TRBV19, the J call TRBJ2-1; 8 bases agree with TRBD2. Germline V CDR1 and CDR2: LNHDA, SQIVND (reference sequence). V gave up 6 bases and J gave up 9 bases; unmatched junction bases: 10. CDR3 length: 14 amino acids. The CDR3 here is CASSSTSVRGEQFF. In DNA, the CDR3 is TGTGCCAGTAGCTCGACTAGCGTCCGTGGTGAGCAGTTCTTC.

This chain connects TRBV5-4 to TRBJ2-1; 7 bases map to TRBD2. J was trimmed by 2 bases and V by 6 bases; bases with no gene match: 5. The germline CDR1 and CDR2 sequences are SGHNT and YYREEE (reference sequence). The CDR3 contains 14 residues. The CDR3 is CASTPGGPYNEQFF. The CDR3 DNA reads as TGTGCCAGCACCCCGGGGGGACCCTACAATGAGCAGTTCTTC.

The CDR3 nucleotides read TGTGCCAGCAGCCAACTATCCGGGACAGGCGGTGGCTACACCTTC. It translates to CASSQLSGTGGGYTF. The chain couples TRBV14 to TRBJ1-2; 8 nucleotides match TRBD1. Germline V gene lookup returns CDR1 SGHDN and CDR2 FVKESK. This CDR3 comprises 15 residues. The V and J ends lost 2 bases and 7 bases, in that order; junction bases with no gene match: 9.

The V and J genes are TRBV27 and TRBJ1-2; perhaps TRBD1 as D (5 bases). Germline assignment: CDR1 MNHEY and CDR2 SMNVEV (reference sequence). V was shortened by 5 bases and J by 0 bases, with 13 bases between the two germline ends. This CDR3 comprises 15 residues. In nucleotides, the CDR3 is TGTGCCAGCAGTCTCTCAGGGCACCCTAACTATGGCTACACCTTC. Its protein is CASSLSGHPNYGYTF.

This clone has more than one count but fewer than ten. V usage is TRBV27 and J usage is TRBJ2-3, with TRBD2 identical over 10 bases. Trimming removed 0 bases from V and 7 bases from J; junction bases left unmatched: 4. Looked up from germline, CDR1 is MNHEY and CDR2 is SMNVEV (reference sequence). The CDR3 has 15 residues. This chain's CDR3 is CASSLSLAGAHTQYF. CDR3 in DNA: TGTGCCAGCAGTTTATCGCTAGCGGGAGCACATACGCAGTATTTT.

This clone was picked up one time. This chain links TRBV4-3 with TRBJ1-3; the match to TRBD1 covers 7 bases. The CDR3 covers 17 residues. Per germline, CDR1 LGHNA and CDR2 YSLEER. The trim removed 0 bases at V and 0 bases at J, leaving 5 bases unmatched. CDR3 nucleotides: TGCGCCAGCAGCCAAGATCTTGGGGACAGCTCTGGAAACACCATATATTTT. This sequence encodes CASSQDLGDSSGNTIYF.

The chain links TRBV7-8 to TRBJ2-7; a weak D match, TRBD1 (6 bases). CDR3 length equals 12 residues. The V end lost 5 bases, the J end lost 6 bases, and 11 bases lay between the germline ends. Germline loops: CDR1 SGHVS, CDR2 FQNEAQ. The DNA for the CDR3 is TGTGCCAGCAGCACCACAGGGTTCGAGCAGTACTTC. As protein: CASSTTGFEQYF.

This clone was recorded a few times. The rearrangement uses TRBV5-1 and TRBJ1-1, with D hard to call. CDR3 length: 14 residues. Germline assignment: CDR1 SGHRS and CDR2 YFSETQ. The V gene lost 0 bases and the J gene lost 1 base, with 7 bases spanning the gap. The chain's CDR3 is CASSLDRTNTEAFF. In DNA form, the CDR3 reads TGCGCCAGCAGCTTGGACAGAACGAACACTGAAGCTTTCTTT.

The genes are TRBV7-2 and TRBJ2-3; no firm D call. The CDR3 spans 15 residues. Trimming cost V 3 bases and J 2 bases, with 12 bases left between them. Germline lookup yields CDR1 SGHTA and CDR2 FQGNSA. As DNA, the CDR3 is TGTGCCAGCAGCTTGATTGGGCAAGACACAGATACGCAGTATTTT. Amino acid sequence: CASSLIGQDTDTQYF.